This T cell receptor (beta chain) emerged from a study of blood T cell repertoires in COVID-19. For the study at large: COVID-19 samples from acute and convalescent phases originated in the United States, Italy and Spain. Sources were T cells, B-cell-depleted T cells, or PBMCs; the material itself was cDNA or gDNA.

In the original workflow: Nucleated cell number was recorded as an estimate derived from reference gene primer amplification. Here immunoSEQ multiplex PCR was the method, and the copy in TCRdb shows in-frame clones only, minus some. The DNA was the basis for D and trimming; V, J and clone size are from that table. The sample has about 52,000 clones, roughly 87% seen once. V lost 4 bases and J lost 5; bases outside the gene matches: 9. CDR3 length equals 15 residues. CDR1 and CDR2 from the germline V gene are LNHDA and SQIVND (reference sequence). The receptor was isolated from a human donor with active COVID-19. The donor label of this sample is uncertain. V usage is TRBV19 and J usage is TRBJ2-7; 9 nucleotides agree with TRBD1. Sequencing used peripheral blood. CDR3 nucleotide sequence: TGTGCCAGTAGTAGCGAAAGGACAGGGGTTCACGAGCAGTACTTC. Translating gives CASSSERTGVHEQYF.